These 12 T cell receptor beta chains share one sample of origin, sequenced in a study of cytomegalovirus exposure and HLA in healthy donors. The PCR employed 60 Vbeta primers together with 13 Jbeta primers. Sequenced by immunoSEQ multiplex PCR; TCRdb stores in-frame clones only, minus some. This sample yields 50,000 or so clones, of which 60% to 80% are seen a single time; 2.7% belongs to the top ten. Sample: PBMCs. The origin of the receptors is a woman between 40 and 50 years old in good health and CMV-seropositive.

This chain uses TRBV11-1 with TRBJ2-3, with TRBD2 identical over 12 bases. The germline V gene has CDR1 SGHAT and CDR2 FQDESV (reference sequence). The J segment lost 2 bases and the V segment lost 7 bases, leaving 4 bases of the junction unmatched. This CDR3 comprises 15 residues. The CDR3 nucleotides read TGTGCCAGCACCCCTAGCGGGGGGGACACAGATACGCAGTATTTT. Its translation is CASTPSGGDTDTQYF.

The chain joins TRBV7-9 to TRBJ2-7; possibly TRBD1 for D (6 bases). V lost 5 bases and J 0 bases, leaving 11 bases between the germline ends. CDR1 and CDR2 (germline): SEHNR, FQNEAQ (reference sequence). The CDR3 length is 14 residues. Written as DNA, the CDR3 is TGTGCCAGCAGCGTCACAGGGAGCTCCTACGAGCAGTACTTC. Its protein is CASSVTGSSYEQYF.

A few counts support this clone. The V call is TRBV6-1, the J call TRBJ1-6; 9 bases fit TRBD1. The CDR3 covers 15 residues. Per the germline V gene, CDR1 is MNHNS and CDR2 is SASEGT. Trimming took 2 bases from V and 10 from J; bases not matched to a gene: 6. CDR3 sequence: CASSEFGTGLSPLHF. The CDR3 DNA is TGTGCCAGCAGTGAATTCGGGACAGGGCTGTCACCCCTCCACTTT.

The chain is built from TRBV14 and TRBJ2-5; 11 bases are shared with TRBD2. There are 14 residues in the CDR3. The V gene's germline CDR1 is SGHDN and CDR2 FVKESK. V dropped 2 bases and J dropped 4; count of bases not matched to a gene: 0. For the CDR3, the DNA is TGTGCCAGCAGCCAACTAGCGGGGGGAGAGACCCAGTACTTC. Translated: CASSQLAGGETQYF. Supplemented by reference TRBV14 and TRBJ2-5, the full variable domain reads EAGVTQFPSHSVIEKGQTVTLRCDPISGHDNLYWYRRVMGKEIKFLLHFVKESKQDESGMPNNRFLAERTGGTYSTLKVQPAELEDSGVYFCASSQLAGGETQYFGPGTRLLVL.

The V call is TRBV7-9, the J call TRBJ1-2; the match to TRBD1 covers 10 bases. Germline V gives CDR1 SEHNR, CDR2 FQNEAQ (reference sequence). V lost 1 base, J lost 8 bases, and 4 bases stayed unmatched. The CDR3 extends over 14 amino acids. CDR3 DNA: TGTGCCAGCAGCTTAGAGACAGGGGGCCGAGGCTACACCTTC. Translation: CASSLETGGRGYTF.

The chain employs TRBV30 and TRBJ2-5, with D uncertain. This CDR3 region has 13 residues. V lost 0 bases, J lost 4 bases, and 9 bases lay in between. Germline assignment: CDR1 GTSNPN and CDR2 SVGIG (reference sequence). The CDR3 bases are TGTGCCTGGAGTGTACTTCCCGGAGAGACCCAGTACTTC. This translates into CAWSVLPGETQYF.

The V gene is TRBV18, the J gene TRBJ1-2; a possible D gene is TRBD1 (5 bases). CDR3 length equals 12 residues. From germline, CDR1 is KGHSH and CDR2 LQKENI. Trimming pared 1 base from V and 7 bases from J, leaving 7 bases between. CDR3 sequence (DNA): TGTGCCAGCTCACCACAGGGGTTTGGCTACACCTTC. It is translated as CASSPQGFGYTF.

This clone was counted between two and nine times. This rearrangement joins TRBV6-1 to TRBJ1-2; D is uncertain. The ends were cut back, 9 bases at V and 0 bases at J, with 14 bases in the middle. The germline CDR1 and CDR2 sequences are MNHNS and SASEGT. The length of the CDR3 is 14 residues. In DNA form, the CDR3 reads TGTGCCAGTGGAGGGAACCTAGCTAACTATGGCTACACCTTC. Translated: CASGGNLANYGYTF.

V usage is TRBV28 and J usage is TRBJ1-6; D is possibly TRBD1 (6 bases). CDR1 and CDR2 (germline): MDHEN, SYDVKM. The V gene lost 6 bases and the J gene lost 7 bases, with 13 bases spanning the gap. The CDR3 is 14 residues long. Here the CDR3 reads CASSPGHINSPLHF. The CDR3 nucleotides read TGTGCCAGCAGCCCGGGACATATAAATTCACCCCTCCACTTT. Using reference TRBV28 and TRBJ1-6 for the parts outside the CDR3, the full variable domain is DVKVTQSSRYLVKRTGEKVFLECVQDMDHENMFWYRQDPGLGLRLIYFSYDVKMKEKGDIPEGYSVSREKKERFSLILESASTNQTSMYLCASSPGHINSPLHFGNGTRLTVT.

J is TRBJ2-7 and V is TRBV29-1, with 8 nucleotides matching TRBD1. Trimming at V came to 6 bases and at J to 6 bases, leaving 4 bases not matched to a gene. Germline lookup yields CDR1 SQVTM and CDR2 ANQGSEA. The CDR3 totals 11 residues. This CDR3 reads CSVGQVREQYF. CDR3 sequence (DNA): TGCAGCGTGGGACAGGTTCGCGAGCAGTACTTC.

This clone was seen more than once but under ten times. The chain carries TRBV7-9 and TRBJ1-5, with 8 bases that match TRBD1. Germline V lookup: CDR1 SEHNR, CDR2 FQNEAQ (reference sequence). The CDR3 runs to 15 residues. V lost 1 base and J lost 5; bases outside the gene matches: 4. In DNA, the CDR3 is TGTGCCAGCAGCTTAGGGACAGGGAGGGATCAGCCCCAGCATTTT. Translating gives CASSLGTGRDQPQHF.

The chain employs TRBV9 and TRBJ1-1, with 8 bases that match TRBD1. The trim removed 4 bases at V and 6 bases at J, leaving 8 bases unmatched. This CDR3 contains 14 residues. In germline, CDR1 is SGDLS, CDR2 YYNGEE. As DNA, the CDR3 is TGTGCCAGCAGCTCGCAGGGGGCAAGGGCTGAAGCTTTCTTT. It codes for CASSSQGARAEAFF.